One sample yielded the 25 T cell receptor beta chains listed below, sequenced in a study of shared clonotypes between healthy human individuals (dated by TCRdb to 2019 to 2021). CD8 naive samples consisted of CD45RO-negative cells that were positively selected for CCR7, yielding a CD45RA+CCR7+ population without TemRA cells. Library preparation was by the immunoSEQ multiplex PCR assay. TCRdb holds this immuneACCESS table with in-frame rearrangements only. Some clones are missing; in checked studies, unresolved V genes explain under half, and the rest has no known cause. The sample table shows about 2.2 million clones, and around 93% are seen once. About 1.7% of the sample goes to the ten largest clones. The sample taken for sequencing was naive CD8+ T cells from PBMCs. Per the publication, the cell subset or site label means: CD45RA+CCR7+. The receptors derive from a man aged 18-30 years in good health. Some clones in this sample may be carry-over from other donors' samples.

As concerns this clone: The same CDR3 can be traced to other DNA sequences in this sample. The chain joins TRBV5-1 to TRBJ2-1, with a tentative D call TRBD2 (5 bases). The CDR3 length is 12 residues. V was clipped by 3 bases and J by 9 bases, with 10 bases between them. Germline lookup yields CDR1 SGHRS and CDR2 YFSETQ. The CDR3 is CASSYDRGEQFF. The CDR3 DNA is TGCGCCAGCAGCTATGACCGGGGTGAGCAGTTCTTC.

The CDR3 region has the DNA TGTGCCAGCAGTACAGGGCTAGCTGACTACGAGCAGTACTTC. Translated: CASSTGLADYEQYF. The rearrangement links TRBV6-5 to TRBJ2-7; D is perhaps TRBD1 (6 bases). Germline CDR1 and CDR2: MNHEY and SVGAGI. This CDR3 has 14 residues. V dropped 5 bases and J dropped 3 bases, with 14 bases sitting between them.

V usage is TRBV7-9 and J usage is TRBJ1-5; TRBD1 matches at 9 bases. The CDR3 sequence is 16 residues long. Germline CDR1 and CDR2: SEHNR and FQNEAQ (reference sequence). The V and J ends lost 3 bases and 3 bases, in that order; junction bases with no gene match: 6. The CDR3 sequence is CASSFAGQGLNQPQHF. As DNA, the CDR3 is TGTGCCAGCAGCTTCGCGGGACAGGGTCTCAATCAGCCCCAGCATTTT.

The J gene is TRBJ1-4, the V gene TRBV5-1; unclear D gene. In germline, CDR1 is SGHRS, CDR2 YFSETQ. The CDR3 consists of 14 residues. The ends were cut back, 4 bases at V and 3 bases at J, with 10 bases in the middle. The DNA for the CDR3 is TGCGCCAGCAGCATCGACGGACCTAATGAAAAACTGTTTTTT. Protein product: CASSIDGPNEKLFF.

This chain joins TRBV28 and TRBJ2-7; D is perhaps TRBD1 or TRBD2 (5 bases each). Trimming pared 6 bases from V and 7 bases from J, leaving 13 bases between. The germline V gene has CDR1 MDHEN and CDR2 SYDVKM. This CDR3 region has 12 residues. The CDR3 bases are TGTGCCAGCAGGGGGGTCCAGGAAGAGCAGTACTTC. The encoded protein is CASRGVQEEQYF.

The chain couples TRBV5-6 to TRBJ2-1; 10 bases fit TRBD1. Germline lookup yields CDR1 SGHDT and CDR2 YYEEEE. V shed 4 bases, J shed 6 bases, and the junction held 4 bases outside the gene matches. This CDR3 is 14 amino acids long. The CDR3 reads CASSDGTGVNEQFF. DNA for the CDR3: TGTGCCAGCAGCGACGGGACAGGGGTCAATGAGCAGTTCTTC. Variable domain in full (rest from reference TRBV5-6 and TRBJ2-1): DAGVTQSPTHLIKTRGQQVTLRCSPKSGHDTVSWYQQALGQGPQFIFQYYEEEERQRGNFPDRFSGHQFPNYSSELNVNALLLGDSALYLCASSDGTGVNEQFFGPGTRLTVL.

This clone was counted once. CDR3 sequence (DNA): TGTGCCAGCAGCGTAGGGGGCGGGAGGCACTACGAGCAGTACTTC. This sequence encodes CASSVGGGRHYEQYF. The chain links TRBV9 to TRBJ2-7; 8 bases fit TRBD2. The germline CDR1 and CDR2 sequences are SGDLS and YYNGEE. This CDR3 is 15 amino acids long. Unmatched junction bases numbered 5, after V lost 0 bases and J lost 3 bases.

The genes are TRBV15 and TRBJ2-1, with TRBD1 as a possible D gene (6 bases). The CDR3 has 15 amino acids. The V and J ends lost 9 bases and 0 bases respectively, with 15 bases between them. Germline CDR1 and CDR2: LNHNV and YYDKDF (reference sequence). The CDR3 loop reads CATTDTGPSYNEQFF. Written as DNA, the CDR3 is TGTGCCACAACTGACACAGGGCCCTCCTACAATGAGCAGTTCTTC.

This clone was recorded a few times. The identical CDR3 is also encoded by other nucleotide sequences in the sample. The chain combines TRBV27 with TRBJ1-1, with D possibly matching TRBD1 (5 bases). Germline loops: CDR1 MNHEY, CDR2 SMNVEV (reference sequence). This CDR3 comprises 14 residues. The V end lost 3 bases, the J end lost 1 base, and 9 bases lay between the germline ends. CDR3 loop: CASSFGTANTEAFF. Here the CDR3 DNA reads TGTGCCAGCAGTTTCGGGACGGCGAACACTGAAGCTTTCTTT.

The chain carries TRBV5-4 and TRBJ2-5, with a tentative D call TRBD2 (5 bases). V was cut by 1 base and J by 1 base, with 8 bases left in between. The CDR3 is 14 residues long. Germline-derived CDR1 and CDR2 are SGHNT and YYREEE (reference sequence). The CDR3 is CASSLQRLQETQYF. The CDR3 nucleotides read TGTGCCAGCAGCTTGCAGCGGCTCCAAGAGACCCAGTACTTC. Together with reference TRBV5-4 and TRBJ2-5, the CDR3 gives the full variable domain: ETGVTQSPTHLIKTRGQQVTLRCSSQSGHNTVSWYQQALGQGPQFIFQYYREEENGRGNFPPRFSGLQFPNYSSELNVNALELDDSALYLCASSLQRLQETQYFGPGTRLLVL.

In DNA form, the CDR3 reads TGTGCCAGCAGCTTGGAGCCGGGACAGGGAAACGAGCAGTACTTC. It specifies CASSLEPGQGNEQYF. The V gene is TRBV5-6, the J gene TRBJ2-7, with 9 positions matching TRBD1. Germline assignment: CDR1 SGHDT and CDR2 YYEEEE. This CDR3 has 15 residues. Losses at the gene ends were 0 bases for V and 5 bases for J; bases not matched to a gene: 6.

In the case of this clone: The sample has other DNA sequences that encode this CDR3 too. The chain carries TRBV15 and TRBJ1-4; D is ambiguous. Trimming removed 0 bases at V and 8 bases at J, with 10 bases between. The CDR3 runs 14 residues. Germline V gives CDR1 LNHNV, CDR2 YYDKDF (reference sequence). The CDR3 here is CATSRDRGSEKLFF. The CDR3 DNA follows: TGTGCCACCAGCAGAGATCGGGGATCCGAAAAACTGTTTTTT.

In its sample, this clone was seen once. The chain joins TRBV7-9 to TRBJ1-5, with D possibly being TRBD1 (6 bases). Between the trimmed V and J ends, which lost 5 bases and 5 bases, there was a span of 22 bases. The CDR3 has 17 amino acids. Per germline, CDR1 SEHNR and CDR2 FQNEAQ (reference sequence). In nucleotides, the CDR3 is TGTGCCAGCAGCCCGACCCTACCGACAGGCCAAGATCAGCCCCAGCATTTT. This gives the protein CASSPTLPTGQDQPQHF.

This chain joins TRBV4-3 and TRBJ2-5, with 11 bases matching TRBD2. The CDR3 totals 15 residues. Trimming cost V 4 bases and J 5 bases; bases outside gene matches: 6. Germline V gene data show CDR1 as LGHNA and CDR2 as YSLEER. CDR3 region: CASSPVLAGAETQYF. DNA of the CDR3: TGCGCCAGCAGCCCAGTACTAGCGGGGGCGGAGACCCAGTACTTC.

The gene calls are TRBV9 and TRBJ2-1, with TRBD2 matching over 11 bases. J lost 3 bases, V lost 3 bases, and 8 bases had no gene match. The CDR3 is 17 amino acids. Germline values: CDR1 SGDLS, CDR2 YYNGEE. The CDR3 here is CASSAPIAGGNYNEQFF. As DNA, the CDR3 is TGTGCCAGCAGCGCCCCTATAGCGGGAGGGAACTACAATGAGCAGTTCTTC.

This chain joins TRBV9 and TRBJ1-1; D may be TRBD1 (5 bases). From germline, CDR1 is SGDLS and CDR2 YYNGEE. V was shortened by 3 bases and J by 7 bases, with 10 bases between the two germline ends. CDR3 size: 12 residues. CDR3 sequence (DNA): TGTGCCAGCAGCGGGGGGGACGGTGAAGCTTTCTTT. The encoded protein is CASSGGDGEAFF.

The chain has TRBV7-6 and TRBJ2-7, with D unresolved. The length of the CDR3 is 14 residues. The germline V and J ends were trimmed by 4 bases and 2 bases, with 12 bases remaining between them. Germline V gene lookup returns CDR1 SGHVS and CDR2 FNYEAQ. CDR3 region: CASSSRTAPYEQYF. The DNA of the CDR3 is TGTGCCAGCAGCTCTCGGACCGCCCCCTACGAGCAGTACTTC. The full variable domain, completed using reference TRBV7-6 and TRBJ2-7, is GAGVSQSPRYKVTKRGQDVALRCDPISGHVSLYWYRQALGQGPEFLTYFNYEAQQDKSGLPNDRFSAERPEGSISTLTIQRTEQRDSAMYRCASSSRTAPYEQYFGPGTRLTVT.

The J gene is TRBJ1-2, the V gene TRBV9; 8 bases match TRBD1. Per the germline V gene, CDR1 is SGDLS and CDR2 is YYNGEE. There are 15 residues in the CDR3. J lost 8 bases, V lost 3 bases, and 12 bases had no gene match. In DNA form, the CDR3 reads TGTGCCAGCAGCGCGGCCCGACAGGGGCCAAAGGGCTACACCTTC. The encoded protein is CASSAARQGPKGYTF.

This clone was recorded only once. The chain links TRBV6-1 to TRBJ2-1; D not certain. The CDR3 covers 15 residues. Germline V gene data show CDR1 as MNHNS and CDR2 as SASEGT. Trimming removed 6 bases at V and 0 bases at J, with 12 bases between. The CDR3: CASSPTDNSYNEQFF. The CDR3 DNA is TGTGCCAGCAGCCCGACTGATAACTCCTACAATGAGCAGTTCTTC.

The V gene is TRBV27, the J gene TRBJ1-5, with a tentative D call TRBD1 (6 bases). The CDR3 has 14 residues. The V end was cut by 6 bases, the J end by 4 bases, with 13 bases between. In germline, CDR1 is MNHEY, CDR2 SMNVEV (reference sequence). The CDR3 coding sequence is TGTGCCAGCAGCCAACAGGGTTGGAATCAGCCCCAGCATTTT. This codes for CASSQQGWNQPQHF.

V usage is TRBV5-1 and J usage is TRBJ2-7; 12 nucleotides agree with TRBD2. V shed 4 bases and J 7 bases; nucleotides not matched to a gene: 12. Germline CDR1 is SGHRS and CDR2 is YFSETQ. CDR3 size: 16 residues. The CDR3 region has the DNA TGCGCCAGCAGCAGCACCCTAGCGGGAGGGCCGAATGAGCAGTACTTC. As protein: CASSSTLAGGPNEQYF. Full variable domain (rest looked up from reference TRBV5-1 and TRBJ2-7): KAGVTQTPRYLIKTRGQQVTLSCSPISGHRSVSWYQQTPGQGLQFLFEYFSETQRNKGNFPGRFSGRQFSNSRSEMNVSTLELGDSALYLCASSSTLAGGPNEQYFGPGTRLTVT.

The chain employs TRBV28 and TRBJ2-7; no reliable D call. V lost 3 bases to trimming and J lost 1 base, with 10 bases between them. Germline CDR1 and CDR2: MDHEN and SYDVKM. The CDR3 covers 14 residues. As DNA, the CDR3 is TGTGCCAGCAGTTTGGTGGCCGCATCCTACGAGCAGTACTTC. This sequence encodes CASSLVAASYEQYF.

The chain combines TRBV15 with TRBJ2-7, with D maybe TRBD2 (5 bases). There are 16 residues in the CDR3. V lost 1 base and J 0 bases, leaving 13 bases between the germline ends. The germline CDR1 and CDR2 sequences are LNHNV and YYDKDF (reference sequence). The CDR3 DNA sequence: TGTGCCACCAGCAGAGTTTCAGCGGACCGCTCCTACGAGCAGTACTTC. Its protein is CATSRVSADRSYEQYF.

V gene TRBV11-2 combines with J gene TRBJ2-7, with 11 bases identical to TRBD2. Germline CDR1 and CDR2: SGHAT and FQNNGV. The length of the CDR3 is 18 residues. V lost 5 bases, J lost 0 bases, and 12 bases stayed unmatched. The CDR3 spells CASSGEWTSGRYSYEQYF. CDR3 sequence (DNA): TGTGCCAGCAGCGGGGAGTGGACTAGCGGGCGATACTCCTACGAGCAGTACTTC.

The rearrangement links TRBV7-9 to TRBJ2-5, with D tentatively TRBD1 (6 bases). The CDR3 sequence is 14 residues long. Trimming took off 4 bases at V and 9 bases at J, with 18 bases between the two ends. Per germline, CDR1 SEHNR and CDR2 FQNEAQ (reference sequence). In nucleotides, the CDR3 is TGTGCCAGCAGCTCAAGGGGGTACCCGTGGGCCCAGTACTTC. Translation: CASSSRGYPWAQYF.